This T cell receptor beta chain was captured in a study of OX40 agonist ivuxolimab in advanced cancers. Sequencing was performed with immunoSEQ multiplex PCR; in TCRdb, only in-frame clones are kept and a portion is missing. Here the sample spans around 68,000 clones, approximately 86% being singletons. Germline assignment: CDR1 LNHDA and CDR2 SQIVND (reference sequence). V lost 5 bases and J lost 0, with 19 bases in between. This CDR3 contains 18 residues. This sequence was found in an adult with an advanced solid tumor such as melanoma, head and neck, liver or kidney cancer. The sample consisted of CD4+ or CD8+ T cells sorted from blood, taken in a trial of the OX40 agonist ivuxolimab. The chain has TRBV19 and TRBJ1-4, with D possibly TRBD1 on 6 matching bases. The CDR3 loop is CASSLKTGGLATNEKLFF. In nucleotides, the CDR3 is TGTGCCAGTAGTTTGAAGACAGGAGGCCTTGCAACTAATGAAAAACTGTTTTTT.